One sample yielded the 25 T cell receptor beta chains listed below, sequenced in a study of cytomegalovirus exposure and HLA in healthy donors. The PCR employed 60 Vbeta primers together with 13 Jbeta primers. Sequencing used immunoSEQ multiplex PCR; TCRdb keeps in-frame clones, though not all of them. The table lists about 130,000 clones, around 78% of them singletons. Sequencing was performed on PBMCs. The source is a woman in her forties or fifties in good health and CMV-seronegative.

The chain has TRBV6-1 and TRBJ2-1, with a tentative D call TRBD1 (6 bases). The V gene's germline CDR1 is MNHNS and CDR2 SASEGT. Trimming pared 4 bases from V and 0 bases from J, leaving 19 bases between. The CDR3 covers 18 residues. CDR3 region: CASSGPRGRKSSYNEQFF. CDR3 DNA: TGTGCCAGCAGTGGACCCAGGGGACGCAAAAGCTCCTACAATGAGCAGTTCTTC.

About this clone: Other DNA sequences in this specimen translate into the identical CDR3. CDR3 protein: CASSLSLAGNQPQHF. In DNA form, the CDR3 reads TGTGCCAGCAGTTTGAGCTTGGCGGGCAATCAGCCCCAGCATTTT. The chain combines TRBV28 with TRBJ1-5; D is unresolved. The V and J ends lost 3 bases and 2 bases respectively, with 11 bases between them. The germline V gene has CDR1 MDHEN and CDR2 SYDVKM. This CDR3 region has 15 residues.

V and J are TRBV18 and TRBJ2-5; D not certain. V lost 4 bases and J 3 bases, leaving 9 bases between the germline ends. Germline V gene sequence: CDR1 KGHSH, CDR2 LQKENI. The CDR3 consists of 13 residues. The DNA for the CDR3 is TGTGCCAGCTCACGCATTGCTAAAGAGACCCAGTACTTC. Translating it yields CASSRIAKETQYF.

The chain uses TRBV2 and TRBJ1-2; D is possibly TRBD1 (5 bases). This CDR3 spans 14 amino acids. Trimming shortened V by 2 bases and J by 8 bases, and 15 bases separated the two germline ends. Looked up from germline, CDR1 is SNHLY and CDR2 is FYNNEI. This CDR3 is CASSETLGHGGYTF. CDR3 coding DNA: TGTGCCAGCAGTGAAACATTAGGACACGGGGGCTACACCTTC.

The rearrangement uses TRBV6-1 and TRBJ2-1; TRBD1 is a possible D gene (6 bases). The germline gives CDR1 MNHNS, CDR2 SASEGT. The CDR3 extends over 15 amino acids. V was cut by 3 bases and J by 2 bases, with 11 bases left in between. As DNA, the CDR3 is TGTGCCAGCAGTGACCCTTGGGGGCCCTACAATGAGCAGTTCTTC. This sequence encodes CASSDPWGPYNEQFF.

This clone was seen only once. V and J are TRBV28 and TRBJ2-4; the D gene is possibly TRBD2 (6 bases). Germline V gene lookup returns CDR1 MDHEN and CDR2 SYDVKM. V was shortened by 6 bases and J by 8 bases, with 20 bases between the two germline ends. The CDR3 runs 15 residues. This CDR3 reads CASSRWEEGLDIQYF. The CDR3 DNA is TGTGCCAGCAGCAGGTGGGAGGAGGGCCTGGACATTCAGTACTTC.

The chain combines TRBV28 with TRBJ2-2; TRBD2 might be the D (6 bases). Germline-derived CDR1 and CDR2 are MDHEN and SYDVKM. V shed 3 bases and J shed 5 bases, with 13 bases lying between them. This CDR3 is built from 15 residues. The CDR3 loop is CASSFRDWSTGELFF. The DNA of the CDR3 is TGTGCCAGCAGTTTCAGGGACTGGTCTACCGGGGAGCTGTTTTTT.

About this clone: At one of its ends the junction is not consistent with the germline gene, which may arise from a read error. This chain joins TRBV29-1 and TRBJ1-5; TRBD1 agrees at 8 bases. This CDR3 contains 16 residues. Germline V gives CDR1 SQVTM, CDR2 ANQGSEA. CDR3 bases: TGCAGCGTTGAAACCCTTTGGACAGGGACGGGCCAGCCCCAGAATTTT. Its translation: CSVETLWTGTGQPQNF.

This clone was picked up a small number of times. The chain carries TRBV4-3 and TRBJ2-1; the match to TRBD2 covers 9 bases. CDR3 size: 17 residues. J gave up 3 bases and V 0 bases, and 6 bases lay outside the gene matches. Germline CDR1 and CDR2: LGHNA and YSLEER. Here the CDR3 DNA reads TGCGCCAGCAGCCAAGAAACCCTAGCGGGGATCTACAATGAGCAGTTCTTC. As protein: CASSQETLAGIYNEQFF.

V and J are TRBV6-5 and TRBJ1-2; D call uncertain. Germline loops: CDR1 MNHEY, CDR2 SVGAGI. The V end was cut by 4 bases, the J end by 7 bases, with 10 bases between. The CDR3 covers 12 residues. Written as DNA, the CDR3 is TGTGCCAGCAGTTCCGGTGTTGGTGGCTACACCTTC. It encodes CASSSGVGGYTF.

The V gene is TRBV4-3, the J gene TRBJ2-4; possible D gene TRBD1, 5 bases. With 0 bases removed from V and 1 base from J, the gap between germline ends came to 13 bases. CDR1 LGHNA and CDR2 YSLEER come from the germline V gene. The CDR3 contains 17 residues. The CDR3: CASSQDFGASAKNIQYF. CDR3 bases: TGCGCCAGCAGCCAAGATTTTGGGGCGTCGGCCAAAAACATTCAGTACTTC.

The genes are TRBV7-9 and TRBJ2-7; D is undetermined. The CDR3 contains 14 residues. V was clipped by 7 bases and J by 0 bases, with 13 bases between them. Germline assignment: CDR1 SEHNR and CDR2 FQNEAQ (reference sequence). The CDR3 loop is CASIKVGISYEQYF. The CDR3 DNA reads as TGTGCCAGCATCAAGGTGGGCATCTCCTACGAGCAGTACTTC. Based on the CDR3 plus reference TRBV7-9 and TRBJ2-7, the full variable domain is DTGVSQNPRHKITKRGQNVTFRCDPISEHNRLYWYRQTLGQGPEFLTYFQNEAQLEKSRLLSDRFSAERPKGSFSTLEIQRTEQGDSAMYLCASIKVGISYEQYFGPGTRLTVT.

The chain joins TRBV13 to TRBJ2-1, with 7 nucleotides matching TRBD2. The CDR3 runs 14 residues. CDR1 and CDR2 from the germline V gene are PRHDT and FYEKMQ (reference sequence). This CDR3 is CAVERDRTYNEQFF. The CDR3 coding sequence is TGTGCGGTTGAGCGGGATAGGACCTACAATGAGCAGTTCTTC.

The chain employs TRBV19 and TRBJ1-2; TRBD1 matches 7 bases. Trimming cost V 5 bases and J 5 bases; bases outside gene matches: 11. The CDR3 contains 15 residues. The germline V gene encodes CDR1 LNHDA and CDR2 SQIVND (reference sequence). This CDR3 reads CASSGRRGQRYGYTF. Written as DNA, the CDR3 is TGTGCCAGTAGTGGACGAAGGGGGCAAAGGTATGGCTACACCTTC. The full variable domain, in which reference TRBV19 and TRBJ1-2 provide the parts outside the CDR3, is DGGITQSPKYLFRKEGQNVTLSCEQNLNHDAMYWYRQDPGQGLRLIYYSQIVNDFQKGDIAEGYSVSREKKESFPLTVTSAQKNPTAFYLCASSGRRGQRYGYTFGSGTRLTVV.

This sequence joins TRBV30 and TRBJ2-7; 11 bases are a match to TRBD2. Per the germline V gene, CDR1 is GTSNPN and CDR2 is SVGIG (reference sequence). The CDR3 covers 19 residues. The V gene end was trimmed by 1 base and the J gene end by 0 bases; junction bases not matched to a gene: 14. The CDR3 nucleotides read TGTGCCTGGAGTGGCCGACTAGCGGGACCCCAAGCGAGCTCCTACGAGCAGTACTTC. Its protein is CAWSGRLAGPQASSYEQYF.

The sample holds one count of this clone. The CDR3 sequence: CAWTPLAGITYEQYF. The CDR3 DNA is TGTGCCTGGACGCCACTAGCGGGTATAACCTACGAGCAGTACTTC. This chain joins TRBV30 and TRBJ2-7; the match to TRBD2 covers 9 bases. The ends lost 4 bases at V and 2 bases at J; junction bases unmatched: 9. The CDR3 runs 15 residues. Germline assignment: CDR1 GTSNPN and CDR2 SVGIG (reference sequence).

J is TRBJ1-3 and V is TRBV4-2; possible D gene TRBD1, 6 bases. Trimming stripped 3 bases from V and 4 bases from J, with 16 bases between. In germline, CDR1 is LGHNA, CDR2 YNFKEQ. There are 16 residues in the CDR3. In DNA, the CDR3 is TGTGCCAGCAGCCAGGACCCCGGGACACAAGGAAACACCATATATTTT. Translation: CASSQDPGTQGNTIYF.

This chain uses TRBV19 with TRBJ2-1, with 9 bases that match TRBD1. The CDR3 totals 16 residues. The trim removed 6 bases at V and 0 bases at J, leaving 6 bases unmatched. The germline V gene encodes CDR1 LNHDA and CDR2 SQIVND (reference sequence). This CDR3 reads CASRGTGSGSYNEQFF. The DNA for the CDR3 is TGTGCCAGTAGGGGGACAGGGAGCGGCTCCTACAATGAGCAGTTCTTC.

V gene TRBV9 combines with J gene TRBJ1-3, with D maybe TRBD1 (5 bases). Between the trimmed V and J ends, which lost 3 bases and 2 bases, there was a span of 12 bases. Per germline, CDR1 SGDLS and CDR2 YYNGEE. The CDR3 length is 15 residues. The CDR3 loop is CASSALLGAGNTIYF. DNA for the CDR3: TGTGCCAGCAGCGCACTGTTAGGGGCTGGAAACACCATATATTTT.

This clone was detected only a few times. This sequence joins TRBV2 and TRBJ2-2, with a possible D match to TRBD1 (5 bases). The CDR3 is made up of 17 amino acids. Germline loops: CDR1 SNHLY, CDR2 FYNNEI. Trimming removed 8 bases at V and 0 bases at J, with 19 bases between. CDR3 DNA: TGTGCCAGCGCCCCCTTCCAGGGCCTCGCGAACACCGGGGAGCTGTTTTTT. This translates into CASAPFQGLANTGELFF. Using reference TRBV2 and TRBJ2-2 for the parts outside the CDR3, the full variable domain is EPEVTQTPSHQVTQMGQEVILRCVPISNHLYFYWYRQILGQKVEFLVSFYNNEISEKSEIFDDQFSVERPDGSNFTLKIRSTKLEDSAMYFCASAPFQGLANTGELFFGEGSRLTVL.

The chain links TRBV6-5 to TRBJ1-1; D unresolved. This CDR3 spans 14 amino acids. Per the germline V gene, CDR1 is MNHEY and CDR2 is SVGAGI. V was cut by 0 bases and J by 1 base, with 6 bases left in between. The CDR3 here is CASSYSRANTEAFF. The CDR3 nucleotides are TGTGCCAGCAGTTACTCTAGAGCGAACACTGAAGCTTTCTTT.

On this clone itself: Compared with germline, one end of the junction differs, possibly owing to a read error. The rearrangement joins TRBV11-3 to TRBJ2-4; D call uncertain. The CDR3 consists of 13 residues. The germline V gene encodes CDR1 SGHNT and CDR2 YENEEA. This chain's CDR3 is CASRLVRRNIQYF. CDR3 bases: TGTGCCAGCAGGTTAGTTCGTCGAAACATTCAGTACTTC.

The chain carries TRBV6-1 and TRBJ2-7; D is unclear. Germline V CDR1 and CDR2: MNHNS, SASEGT. The CDR3 covers 13 residues. The V end was cut by 3 bases, the J end by 5 bases, with 11 bases between. The CDR3 DNA reads TGTGCCAGCAGTGAGGTGACAAGCCACGAGCAGTACGTC. It yields the protein CASSEVTSHEQYV.

V usage is TRBV2 and J usage is TRBJ1-1, with D perhaps TRBD1 (5 bases). Looked up from germline, CDR1 is SNHLY and CDR2 is FYNNEI. This CDR3 is built from 14 residues. Trimming stripped 5 bases from V and 2 bases from J, with 12 bases between. This CDR3 reads CASSLRDRNTEAFF. For the CDR3, the DNA is TGTGCCAGCAGTCTCAGGGATAGAAACACTGAAGCTTTCTTT.

The chain combines TRBV5-6 with TRBJ2-1; 7 bases are a match to TRBD2. Germline-derived CDR1 and CDR2 are SGHDT and YYEEEE. The CDR3 runs 15 residues. The trim removed 1 base at V and 8 bases at J, leaving 9 bases unmatched. The CDR3 bases are TGTGCCAGCAGCTTGTTGAGCGGGGCCTTCTATGAGCAGTTCTTC. Its translation is CASSLLSGAFYEQFF.